A single sample gave rise to the 30 T cell receptor beta chains below, sequenced in a study of blood T cell repertoires in COVID-19. Using immunoSEQ multiplex PCR, the repertoire was profiled, and TCRdb retains in-frame clones only, with some absent. The sample has roughly 140,000 clones, over 80% seen once; the top ten hold around 6.2%. Sequenced sample: PBMCs or T cells enriched from blood (not recorded which). These receptor sequences come from a woman between 35 and 50 years old who had recovered from COVID-19.

This clone appeared a single time. The chain links TRBV29-1 to TRBJ2-3; no clear D. Looked up from germline, CDR1 is SQVTM and CDR2 is ANQGSEA. The CDR3 contains 12 residues. Between the trimmed V and J ends, which lost 7 bases and 2 bases, there was a span of 10 bases. CDR3 coding DNA: TGCAGCGCCCTAACGTCCACAGATACGCAGTATTTT. This gives the protein CSALTSTDTQYF.

This sequence joins TRBV14 and TRBJ2-2; tentative D call: TRBD1 (6 bases). The ends were cut back, 1 base at V and 2 bases at J, with 17 bases in the middle. Looked up from germline, CDR1 is SGHDN and CDR2 is FVKESK. The CDR3 has 18 amino acids. The CDR3 DNA reads TGTGCCAGCAGCCAAGCGGGACACGACTCCCTAAACACCGGGGAGCTGTTTTTT. It encodes CASSQAGHDSLNTGELFF.

J is TRBJ1-1 and V is TRBV3-1 (or the pseudogene TRBV3-2); 9 bases line up with TRBD1. CDR1 is LGHDT, CDR2 YNNKEL, per germline (reference sequence). Germline trimming cut 1 base from V and 3 bases from J; bases unmatched to any gene: 3. The CDR3 has 15 residues. CDR3 in DNA: TGTGCCAGCAGCCAAGGGGACAGGGTCTACACTGAAGCTTTCTTT. Its translation is CASSQGDRVYTEAFF.

This chain uses TRBV7-8 with TRBJ2-1; 7 positions agree with TRBD1. Per germline, CDR1 SGHVS and CDR2 FQNEAQ. The junction had 4 bases not matched to a gene; V was cut back by 3 bases and J by 2 bases. The CDR3 spans 15 residues. The chain's CDR3 is CASSLTGTAYNEQFF. The CDR3 coding sequence is TGTGCCAGCAGCTTGACAGGGACGGCCTACAATGAGCAGTTCTTC.

The chain has TRBV3-1 (or the pseudogene TRBV3-2) and TRBJ2-3; 9 nucleotides agree with TRBD2. The CDR3 totals 13 residues. Trimming at V came to 4 bases and at J to 5 bases, leaving 1 base not matched to a gene. The germline gives CDR1 LGHDT, CDR2 YNNKEL (reference sequence). CDR3 coding DNA: TGTGCCAGCAGCCGTAGCGGGGGAGATACGCAGTATTTT. It encodes CASSRSGGDTQYF.

The chain carries TRBV30 and TRBJ1-2, with 8 bases matching TRBD1. CDR3 length: 13 amino acids. Germline trimming cut 4 bases from V and 4 bases from J; bases unmatched to any gene: 5. CDR1 is GTSNPN, CDR2 SVGIG, per germline (reference sequence). This CDR3 is CAWNQGAGYGYTF. Written as DNA, the CDR3 is TGTGCCTGGAATCAGGGGGCAGGCTATGGCTACACCTTC.

The table lists this clone with a count of one. Here the CDR3 DNA reads TGCGCCAGCAGCTCCTGGGGGCAGGACCTCCTCAATGAGCAGTTCTTC. This gives the protein CASSSWGQDLLNEQFF. The J gene is TRBJ2-1, the V gene TRBV5-1; possible D gene TRBD1, 6 bases. The CDR3 spans 16 residues. In germline, CDR1 is SGHRS, CDR2 YFSETQ. Trimming removed 3 bases at V and 6 bases at J, with 19 bases between.

The J gene is TRBJ2-5, the V gene TRBV3-1 (or the pseudogene TRBV3-2); 7 nucleotides agree with TRBD1. V dropped 4 bases and J dropped 2; count of bases not matched to a gene: 1. Germline loops: CDR1 LGHDT, CDR2 YNNKEL (reference sequence). The CDR3 sequence is 13 residues long. Here the CDR3 reads CASSLGQQETQYF. For the CDR3, the DNA is TGTGCCAGCAGCCTGGGACAGCAAGAGACCCAGTACTTC.

The J gene is TRBJ2-3, the V gene TRBV7-9; 11 nucleotides align to TRBD2. V lost 5 bases and J lost 2; bases outside the gene matches: 12. Germline CDR1 and CDR2: SEHNR and FQNEAQ (reference sequence). This CDR3 is built from 18 residues. The CDR3 region is CASSPQILAGGTTDTQYF. In DNA form, the CDR3 reads TGTGCCAGCAGCCCGCAAATTCTAGCGGGAGGCACCACAGATACGCAGTATTTT.

V and J are TRBV6-2 or TRBV6-3 and TRBJ2-7; TRBD2 might be the D (5 bases). Germline CDR1 reads MNHEY; CDR2 reads SVGEGT. This CDR3 has 14 amino acids. V lost 5 bases, J lost 4 bases, and 15 bases lay in between. The CDR3 DNA sequence: TGTGCCAGCAGTACCCTAGCAGGAATTTACGAGCAGTACTTC. This sequence encodes CASSTLAGIYEQYF.

This clone was observed a few times. The same CDR3 is also encoded by other DNA sequences in this sample. This chain links TRBV19 with TRBJ2-2, with TRBD2 matching over 8 bases. The CDR3 totals 16 residues. The ends lost 3 bases at V and 1 base at J; junction bases unmatched: 4. CDR1 LNHDA and CDR2 SQIVND come from the germline V gene (reference sequence). The CDR3 DNA is TGTGCCAGTAGTATCGGCCTAGCGGGGAACACCGGGGAGCTGTTTTTT. Protein product: CASSIGLAGNTGELFF. Full variable domain (rest looked up from reference TRBV19 and TRBJ2-2): DGGITQSPKYLFRKEGQNVTLSCEQNLNHDAMYWYRQDPGQGLRLIYYSQIVNDFQKGDIAEGYSVSREKKESFPLTVTSAQKNPTAFYLCASSIGLAGNTGELFFGEGSRLTVL.

The chain combines TRBV7-2 with TRBJ2-1; TRBD1 matches 8 bases. Trimming at V came to 6 bases and at J to 1 base, leaving 8 bases not matched to a gene. The CDR3 covers 16 residues. The V gene's germline CDR1 is SGHTA and CDR2 FQGNSA. The CDR3 coding sequence is TGTGCCAGCAGTCCGGACAGGGCGAGGTCCTACAATGAGCAGTTCTTC. Its protein product is CASSPDRARSYNEQFF.

This clone was detected only a few times. The V and J genes are TRBV3-1 (or the pseudogene TRBV3-2) and TRBJ2-2; D gene uncertain. Germline V gene data show CDR1 as LGHDT and CDR2 as YNNKEL (reference sequence). The CDR3 extends over 13 amino acids. V lost 4 bases and J lost 1, with 4 bases in between. CDR3 sequence reads: CASSLLNTGELFF. CDR3 DNA: TGTGCCAGCAGCCTATTGAACACCGGGGAGCTGTTTTTT.

The chain joins TRBV4-1 to TRBJ2-3, with a possible D match to TRBD1 (5 bases). V gave up 1 base and J gave up 6 bases, with 14 bases separating them. Germline CDR1 reads MGHRA; CDR2 reads YSYEKL. This CDR3 contains 15 residues. CDR3 protein: CASSQAPGAADTQYF. CDR3 coding DNA: TGCGCCAGCAGCCAAGCGCCTGGGGCCGCCGATACGCAGTATTTT.

This clone was picked up one time. This sequence joins TRBV30 and TRBJ1-2; a possible D gene is TRBD1 (6 bases). This CDR3 has 13 residues. The germline gives CDR1 GTSNPN, CDR2 SVGIG (reference sequence). Deletions cut 2 bases from V and 8 bases from J, with 15 bases between. For the CDR3, the DNA is TGTGCCTGGAGTCTCCGGGGGGGCGGCGGCTACACCTTC. Protein: CAWSLRGGGGYTF. Full variable domain (outside the CDR3, taken from reference TRBV30 and TRBJ1-2): SQTIHQWPATLVQPVGSPLSLECTVEGTSNPNLYWYRQAAGRGLQLLFYSVGIGQISSEVPQNLSASRPQDRQFILSSKKLLLSDSGFYLCAWSLRGGGGYTFGSGTRLTVV.

The chain recombines TRBV5-6 with TRBJ2-3, with TRBD2 matching over 8 bases. The germline V gene has CDR1 SGHDT and CDR2 YYEEEE. V lost 0 bases to trimming and J lost 2 bases; unmatched junction nucleotides: 8. The CDR3 runs 17 residues. The CDR3 region has the DNA TGTGCCAGCAGCTTGGTAGCGGGAAGGTTGGTCACAGATACGCAGTATTTT. It specifies CASSLVAGRLVTDTQYF.

The rearrangement uses TRBV29-1 and TRBJ1-4, with 7 nucleotides matching TRBD1. CDR3 length: 13 amino acids. Germline CDR1 and CDR2: SQVTM and ANQGSEA. The V gene end was trimmed by 5 bases and the J gene end by 4 bases; junction bases not matched to a gene: 4. CDR3 coding DNA: TGCAGCGTTCCTGGACAGGATAATGAAAAACTGTTTTTT. The encoded protein is CSVPGQDNEKLFF.

The chain combines TRBV18 with TRBJ2-4; TRBD1 matches at 10 bases. The V gene end was trimmed by 2 bases and the J gene end by 6 bases; junction bases not matched to a gene: 4. Germline V gene data show CDR1 as KGHSH and CDR2 as LQKENI. The CDR3 loop spans 15 amino acids. The CDR3 region has the DNA TGTGCCAGCTCACCAGGACAGGGGGATTTAAACATTCAGTACTTC. Residues: CASSPGQGDLNIQYF.

The chain couples TRBV6-5 to TRBJ2-7; no firm D call. CDR1 and CDR2 (germline): MNHEY, SVGAGI. This CDR3 comprises 13 residues. V was cut by 0 bases and J by 3 bases, with 6 bases left in between. The CDR3 DNA follows: TGTGCCAGCAGTTACTCCCTAGACTACGAGCAGTACTTC. Amino acid sequence: CASSYSLDYEQYF.

Details on this clone: A junction end diverges from the germline sequence, so it may reflect a read error. This rearrangement joins TRBV30 to TRBJ1-2, with D unresolved. CDR3 length: 11 residues. CDR1 GTSNPN and CDR2 SVGIG come from the germline V gene (reference sequence). The CDR3 sequence is CAFEGNDGYTF. For the CDR3, the DNA is TGTGCCTTCGAGGGTAACGATGGCTACACCTTC.

This clone has at least ten counts. Other DNA variants within this sample encode the same CDR3. The chain links TRBV5-6 to TRBJ2-2, with unresolved D. Trimming shortened V by 2 bases and J by 5 bases, and 4 bases separated the two germline ends. The germline CDR1 and CDR2 sequences are SGHDT and YYEEEE. The CDR3 is 12 residues long. CDR3 bases: TGTGCCAGCAGCTTTAAAACCGGGGAGCTGTTTTTT. It encodes CASSFKTGELFF.

The chain recombines TRBV5-1 with TRBJ1-2, with 7 nucleotides matching TRBD1. The CDR3 extends over 16 amino acids. J gave up 8 bases and V 4 bases, and 17 bases lay outside the gene matches. CDR1 SGHRS and CDR2 YFSETQ come from the germline V gene. The CDR3 spells CASSEISGTDYWGYTF. DNA of the CDR3: TGCGCCAGCAGCGAAATTTCCGGGACAGACTACTGGGGCTACACCTTC.

This rearrangement joins TRBV11-3 to TRBJ1-3, with a possible D match to TRBD1 (5 bases). V gave up 3 bases and J gave up 2 bases, with 20 bases separating them. This CDR3 is 18 amino acids long. Germline CDR1 reads SGHNT; CDR2 reads YENEEA. The CDR3 DNA is TGTGCCAGCAGCTTCCCTGACCCGGGGGACTTTCCTGGAAACACCATATATTTT. Its translation: CASSFPDPGDFPGNTIYF.

The chain joins TRBV9 to TRBJ1-1, with a tentative D call TRBD1 (6 bases). The length of the CDR3 is 13 residues. Germline CDR1 is SGDLS and CDR2 is YYNGEE. V was trimmed by 4 bases and J by 4 bases, leaving 11 bases between them. This CDR3 is CASSPTGTTEAFF. Here the CDR3 DNA reads TGTGCCAGCAGCCCCACAGGGACCACTGAAGCTTTCTTT.

This sequence joins TRBV7-3 and TRBJ2-3; 10 nucleotides align to TRBD2. This CDR3 has 16 residues. The V and J ends lost 4 bases and 2 bases, in that order; junction bases with no gene match: 6. Germline V gene sequence: CDR1 SGHTA, CDR2 FQGTGA. The CDR3 DNA sequence: TGTGCCAGCAGCTCCATAGCGGGGGGACCCACAGATACGCAGTATTTT. It yields the protein CASSSIAGGPTDTQYF.

V is TRBV2 and J is TRBJ2-2; D perhaps matches TRBD1 (5 bases). Per the germline V gene, CDR1 is SNHLY and CDR2 is FYNNEI. The CDR3 covers 16 residues. V was pared by 3 bases and J by 4 bases, with 15 bases between. The CDR3 coding sequence is TGTGCCAGCAGTGATCAGGAGTGGGGCTTCACCGGGGAGCTGTTTTTT. It encodes CASSDQEWGFTGELFF.

The genes are TRBV19 and TRBJ2-1; 7 bases are shared with TRBD2. This CDR3 has 14 amino acids. Germline assignment: CDR1 LNHDA and CDR2 SQIVND (reference sequence). V shed 3 bases, J shed 4 bases, and the junction held 3 bases outside the gene matches. The CDR3 sequence: CASSMSSGYNEQFF. CDR3 bases: TGTGCCAGTAGTATGTCTAGCGGATACAATGAGCAGTTCTTC.

The V call is TRBV7-7, the J call TRBJ2-3; D is possibly TRBD1 (6 bases). The germline V gene encodes CDR1 SSHAT and CDR2 FNYEAQ (reference sequence). The CDR3 consists of 15 residues. V shed 2 bases and J shed 0 bases, with 9 bases lying between them. CDR3 sequence (DNA): TGTGCCAGCAGCTTAACAGGGCAAAGCACAGATACGCAGTATTTT. Its translation: CASSLTGQSTDTQYF.

The chain joins TRBV11-3 to TRBJ2-3; weak D call: TRBD2 (6 bases). The germline gives CDR1 SGHNT, CDR2 YENEEA. This CDR3 is 16 amino acids long. Trimming pared 0 bases from V and 3 bases from J, leaving 13 bases between. The CDR3 here is CASSLEGAEGTDTQYF. CDR3 nucleotides: TGTGCCAGCAGCTTAGAAGGGGCGGAGGGGACAGATACGCAGTATTTT.

The V call is TRBV27, the J call TRBJ1-2; TRBD1 might be the D (6 bases). From germline, CDR1 is MNHEY and CDR2 SMNVEV (reference sequence). This CDR3 has 16 residues. The germline V and J ends were trimmed by 2 bases and 2 bases, with 15 bases remaining between them. CDR3 sequence (DNA): TGTGCCAGCAGTTTAGGTCCCAGGGGATTCAACTATGGCTACACCTTC. Translation: CASSLGPRGFNYGYTF.